Each of the 19 T cell receptor beta chains below was sequenced from the same sample in a study of blood T cell repertoires in COVID-19. TCRdb's copy holds only in-frame clones and misses some; the assay was immunoSEQ multiplex PCR. The sample lists tens of thousands of clones, roughly four fifths occurring once. The material sequenced was peripheral blood. The source of these receptors is a woman at least 80 years old with acute or convalescent COVID-19.

The J gene is TRBJ1-2, the V gene TRBV5-6, with a tentative D call TRBD1 (6 bases). The germline V gene encodes CDR1 SGHDT and CDR2 YYEEEE. The CDR3 is made up of 13 amino acids. With 1 base removed from V and 4 bases from J, the gap between germline ends came to 8 bases. The CDR3: CASSLRDTYGYTF. The CDR3, as DNA: TGTGCCAGCAGCTTGAGGGACACCTATGGCTACACCTTC. The entire variable domain, with the rest obtained from reference TRBV5-6 and TRBJ1-2, is as follows: DAGVTQSPTHLIKTRGQQVTLRCSPKSGHDTVSWYQQALGQGPQFIFQYYEEEERQRGNFPDRFSGHQFPNYSSELNVNALLLGDSALYLCASSLRDTYGYTFGSGTRLTVV.

This clone has only one observation. CDR3 residues: CASSIGTGAIMNTEAFF. DNA of the CDR3: TGCGCCAGCAGCATCGGGACAGGGGCTATCATGAACACTGAAGCTTTCTTT. This chain joins TRBV5-1 and TRBJ1-1; TRBD1 aligns across 10 bases. V trimming: 4 bases; J trimming: 0 bases; junction bases outside the gene matches: 9. The CDR3 extends over 17 amino acids. Germline lookup yields CDR1 SGHRS and CDR2 YFSETQ.

The genes are TRBV7-2 and TRBJ2-1; a weak D match, TRBD2 (5 bases). Germline V gene sequence: CDR1 SGHTA, CDR2 FQGNSA. V shed 5 bases and J shed 6 bases, with 11 bases lying between them. The CDR3 is 13 amino acids. CDR3 sequence reads: CASSARRFNEQFF. CDR3 bases: TGTGCCAGCAGCGCCCGGAGGTTCAATGAGCAGTTCTTC.

About this clone itself: The junction departs from germline at one end; a sequencing error may be responsible. The gene calls are TRBV6-6 and TRBJ2-6; TRBD2 matches 11 bases. The CDR3 length is 17 residues. Germline V CDR1 and CDR2: MNHNY, SVGAGI (reference sequence). CDR3 sequence: CATSLAGGLSGANVLTF. In DNA, the CDR3 is TGTGCCACCAGTCTAGCGGGAGGCCTCTCTGGGGCCAACGTCCTGACTTTC.

The V call is TRBV3-1 (or the pseudogene TRBV3-2), the J call TRBJ1-1; no definite D call. Deletions cut 0 bases from V and 4 bases from J, with 24 bases between. CDR1 is LGHDT and CDR2 is YNNKEL in the germline V gene (reference sequence). CDR3 length: 19 amino acids. DNA of the CDR3: TGTGCCAGCAGCCAAGATAAAGATGGGAGAGCTTTAAGCCCCACTGAAGCTTTCTTT. As protein: CASSQDKDGRALSPTEAFF.

The chain couples TRBV10-1 to TRBJ2-3; possible D gene TRBD1, 5 bases. Germline lookup yields CDR1 WNHNN and CDR2 SYGVQD (reference sequence). CDR3 length: 16 amino acids. V was shortened by 0 bases and J by 0 bases, with 10 bases between the two germline ends. The CDR3 nucleotides read TGCGCCAGCAGTGAGTCGCCCGGACAAAGCACAGATACGCAGTATTTT. Its protein is CASSESPGQSTDTQYF.

J is TRBJ1-3 and V is TRBV7-2; weak D call: TRBD1 (6 bases). Germline CDR1 is SGHTA and CDR2 is FQGNSA. Trimming stripped 5 bases from V and 4 bases from J, with 18 bases between. The CDR3 contains 16 residues. The CDR3 nucleotides read TGTGCCAGCAGCCCACAATCACAGGGATCGGGAAACACCATATATTTT. Protein product: CASSPQSQGSGNTIYF.

The V and J genes are TRBV11-2 and TRBJ2-7; TRBD2 agrees at 8 bases. This CDR3 is 14 amino acids long. Germline V lookup: CDR1 SGHAT, CDR2 FQNNGV. The trim removed 1 base at V and 6 bases at J, leaving 5 bases unmatched. Here the CDR3 DNA reads TGTGCCAGCAGCTTAGTTAGCGGGGCTGGCGAGCAGTACTTC. Its translation: CASSLVSGAGEQYF.

V usage is TRBV5-1 and J usage is TRBJ2-7; 11 bases map to TRBD1. This CDR3 is built from 16 residues. The junction had 6 bases not matched to a gene; V was cut back by 4 bases and J by 0 bases. Per germline, CDR1 SGHRS and CDR2 YFSETQ. In DNA, the CDR3 is TGCGCCAGCAGCCCAGGACAGGGGGCTATCTCCTACGAGCAGTACTTC. Translation gives CASSPGQGAISYEQYF.

The CDR3 DNA reads as TGCAGCCACCTTGCAGGGGTCGAGCAGTACTTC. Translating it yields CSHLAGVEQYF. The J gene is TRBJ2-7, the V gene TRBV29-1; D perhaps matches TRBD1 (6 bases). The germline V gene has CDR1 SQVTM and CDR2 ANQGSEA. Between the trimmed V and J ends, which lost 8 bases and 6 bases, there was a span of 14 bases. This CDR3 has 11 residues.

The count of this clone is one. CDR3 nucleotide sequence: TGTGCCAGTAGCAGGGCACCCCTTTACAATGAGCAGTTCTTC. It translates to CASSRAPLYNEQFF. The genes are TRBV19 and TRBJ2-1; D is possibly TRBD1 (5 bases). The germline gives CDR1 LNHDA, CDR2 SQIVND (reference sequence). The CDR3 extends over 14 amino acids. V lost 6 bases and J lost 4, with 13 bases in between. The whole variable domain, remainder taken from reference TRBV19 and TRBJ2-1, is DGGITQSPKYLFRKEGQNVTLSCEQNLNHDAMYWYRQDPGQGLRLIYYSQIVNDFQKGDIAEGYSVSREKKESFPLTVTSAQKNPTAFYLCASSRAPLYNEQFFGPGTRLTVL.

This chain connects TRBV19 to TRBJ2-6; 7 bases match TRBD1. V trimming: 0 bases; J trimming: 0 bases; junction bases outside the gene matches: 11. The CDR3 consists of 20 residues. Germline V CDR1 and CDR2: LNHDA, SQIVND (reference sequence). The CDR3 spells CASSIDLWGAGGSGANVLTF. In nucleotides, the CDR3 is TGTGCCAGTAGTATAGATCTATGGGGTGCAGGGGGCTCTGGGGCCAACGTCCTGACTTTC.

V and J are TRBV18 and TRBJ1-1; D perhaps matches TRBD1 (5 bases). The CDR3 consists of 12 residues. Trimming took off 5 bases at V and 8 bases at J, with 12 bases between the two ends. Germline assignment: CDR1 KGHSH and CDR2 LQKENI. This chain's CDR3 is CASSVSGGEAFF. CDR3 bases: TGTGCCAGCTCAGTTTCCGGGGGGGAAGCTTTCTTT.

The V gene is TRBV7-9, the J gene TRBJ2-7; D not resolved. CDR3 length: 14 residues. Germline V gene data show CDR1 as SEHNR and CDR2 as FQNEAQ (reference sequence). Deletions cut 1 base from V and 2 bases from J, with 9 bases between. This chain's CDR3 is CASSLGRPPYEQYF. The CDR3 DNA follows: TGTGCCAGCAGCTTAGGGCGGCCCCCCTACGAGCAGTACTTC.

This sequence joins TRBV5-4 and TRBJ2-3; 8 bases fit TRBD2. The junction had 7 bases not matched to a gene; V was cut back by 1 base and J by 3 bases. CDR3 length equals 16 residues. Per the germline V gene, CDR1 is SGHNT and CDR2 is YYREEE (reference sequence). CDR3 nucleotides: TGTGCCAGCAGCTTGTTCCGGGGGGGCGGGACAGATACGCAGTATTTT. This translates into CASSLFRGGGTDTQYF.

This chain uses TRBV4-2 with TRBJ2-5, with 8 bases matching TRBD2. The CDR3 is 15 residues long. J lost 4 bases, V lost 0 bases, and 4 bases had no gene match. Germline V gives CDR1 LGHNA, CDR2 YNFKEQ. DNA of the CDR3: TGTGCCAGCAGCCAAGATGAGGCGGGGGGAGAGACCCAGTACTTC. Protein: CASSQDEAGGETQYF.

The V gene is TRBV24-1, the J gene TRBJ2-7, with 7 nucleotides matching TRBD1. V shed 9 bases and J 13 bases; nucleotides not matched to a gene: 8. CDR1 and CDR2 (germline): KGHDR, SFDVKD. The CDR3 is 10 amino acids. CDR3 DNA: TGTGCCACCCCAAGACAGGGCCCCTACTTC. Translation: CATPRQGPYF.

This CDR3 reads CASSLQGDLAQPQHF. The CDR3 nucleotides read TGCGCCAGCAGCTTACAGGGCGACCTCGCTCAGCCCCAGCATTTT. This sequence joins TRBV5-1 and TRBJ1-5; maybe TRBD1 (6 bases). The V and J ends lost 2 bases and 6 bases respectively, with 15 bases between them. The germline CDR1 and CDR2 sequences are SGHRS and YFSETQ. CDR3 length: 15 amino acids.

This chain uses TRBV9 with TRBJ2-1; 15 nucleotides align to TRBD2. This CDR3 has 16 residues. Germline CDR1 and CDR2: SGDLS and YYNGEE. V lost 4 bases, J lost 10 bases, and 9 bases stayed unmatched. This CDR3 reads CASSPRTSGRAEEQFF. CDR3 nucleotides: TGTGCCAGCAGCCCCCGGACTAGCGGGAGGGCGGAAGAGCAGTTCTTC.